Listed here is a single T cell receptor beta chain. Its antigen is unknown. A universal primer site came from template switching; cDNA carried unique molecular identifiers. TCRdb passed the 5' RACE reads through MiXCR, listing each CDR3 protein once. Among 1.5 million to 2 million distinct CDR3 sequences, about 32% were seen once, and the ten largest hold approximately 0.25%. Germline CDR1 is PRHDT and CDR2 is FYEKMQ (reference sequence). The V gene lost 3 bases and the J gene lost 1 base, with 10 bases spanning the gap. The CDR3 is 14 amino acids. The sample belongs to a study of identical twins. Study-level results: Twins' excess sharing was less marked for out-of-frame beta sequences. Where out-of-frame alpha sequences were twin-shared, they showed excess low generation probability. Findings came from cross-sectional statistics, without long-term follow-up of donors.

Material for sequencing was cord blood. The source of this sequence is a newborn girl in good health. This chain connects TRBV13 to TRBJ2-7; tentatively, D is TRBD2 (6 bases). The CDR3 is CASSLMEGSYEQYF. The CDR3 DNA follows: TGTGCCAGCAGCTTGATGGAGGGATCCTACGAGCAGTACTTC.